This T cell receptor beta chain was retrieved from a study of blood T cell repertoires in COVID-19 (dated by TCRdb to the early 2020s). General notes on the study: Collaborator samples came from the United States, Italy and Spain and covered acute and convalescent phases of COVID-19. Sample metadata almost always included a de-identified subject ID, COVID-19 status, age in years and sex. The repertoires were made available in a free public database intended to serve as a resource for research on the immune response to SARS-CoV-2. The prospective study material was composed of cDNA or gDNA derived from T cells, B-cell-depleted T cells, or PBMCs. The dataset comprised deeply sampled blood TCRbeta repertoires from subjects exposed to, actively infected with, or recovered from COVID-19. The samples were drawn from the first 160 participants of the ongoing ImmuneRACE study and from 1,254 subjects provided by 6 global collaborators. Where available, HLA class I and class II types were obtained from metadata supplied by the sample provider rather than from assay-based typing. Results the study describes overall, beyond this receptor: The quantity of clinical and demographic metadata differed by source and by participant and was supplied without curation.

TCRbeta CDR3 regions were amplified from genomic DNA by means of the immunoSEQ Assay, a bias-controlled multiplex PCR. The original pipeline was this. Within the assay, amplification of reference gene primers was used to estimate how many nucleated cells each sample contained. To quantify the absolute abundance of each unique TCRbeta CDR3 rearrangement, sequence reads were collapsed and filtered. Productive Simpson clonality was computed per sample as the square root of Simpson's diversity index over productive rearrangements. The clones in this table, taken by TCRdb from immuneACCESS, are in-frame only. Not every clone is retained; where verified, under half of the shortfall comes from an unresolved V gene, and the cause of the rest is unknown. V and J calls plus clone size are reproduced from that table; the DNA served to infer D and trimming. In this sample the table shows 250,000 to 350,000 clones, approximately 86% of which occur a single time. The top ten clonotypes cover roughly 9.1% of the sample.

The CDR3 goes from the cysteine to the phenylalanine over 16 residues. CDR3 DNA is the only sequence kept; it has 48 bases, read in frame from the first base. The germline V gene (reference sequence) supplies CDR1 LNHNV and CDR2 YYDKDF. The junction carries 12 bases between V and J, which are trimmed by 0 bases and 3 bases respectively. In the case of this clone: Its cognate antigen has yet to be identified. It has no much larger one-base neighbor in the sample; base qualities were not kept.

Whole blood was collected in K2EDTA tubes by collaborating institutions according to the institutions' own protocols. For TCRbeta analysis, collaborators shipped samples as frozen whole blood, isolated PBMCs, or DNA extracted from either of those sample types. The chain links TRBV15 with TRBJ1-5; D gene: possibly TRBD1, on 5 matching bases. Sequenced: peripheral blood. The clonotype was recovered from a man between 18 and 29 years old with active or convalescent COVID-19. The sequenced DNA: TGTGCCACCAGCAGAGATCGGCCAGGGAACAATCAGCCCCAGCATTTT. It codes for CATSRDRPGNNQPQHF.